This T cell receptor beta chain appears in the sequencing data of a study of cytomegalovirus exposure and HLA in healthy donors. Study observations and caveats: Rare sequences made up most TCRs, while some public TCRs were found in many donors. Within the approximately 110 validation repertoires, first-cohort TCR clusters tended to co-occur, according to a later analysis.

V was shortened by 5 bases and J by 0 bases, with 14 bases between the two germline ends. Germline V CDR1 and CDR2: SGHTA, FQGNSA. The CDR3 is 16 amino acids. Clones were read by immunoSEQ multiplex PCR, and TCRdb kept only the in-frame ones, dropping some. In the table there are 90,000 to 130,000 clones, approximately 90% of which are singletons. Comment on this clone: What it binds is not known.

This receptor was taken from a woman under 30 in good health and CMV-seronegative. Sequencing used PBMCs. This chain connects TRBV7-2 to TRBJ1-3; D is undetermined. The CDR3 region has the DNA TGTGCCAGCAGCCCGAGGTATTTAAGCTCTGGAAACACCATATATTTT. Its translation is CASSPRYLSSGNTIYF. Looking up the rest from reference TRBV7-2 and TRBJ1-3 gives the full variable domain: GAGVSQSPSNKVTEKGKDVELRCDPISGHTALYWYRQSLGQGLEFLIYFQGNSAPDKSGLPSDRFSAERTGGSVSTLTIQRTQQEDSAVYLCASSPRYLSSGNTIYFGEGSWLTVV.